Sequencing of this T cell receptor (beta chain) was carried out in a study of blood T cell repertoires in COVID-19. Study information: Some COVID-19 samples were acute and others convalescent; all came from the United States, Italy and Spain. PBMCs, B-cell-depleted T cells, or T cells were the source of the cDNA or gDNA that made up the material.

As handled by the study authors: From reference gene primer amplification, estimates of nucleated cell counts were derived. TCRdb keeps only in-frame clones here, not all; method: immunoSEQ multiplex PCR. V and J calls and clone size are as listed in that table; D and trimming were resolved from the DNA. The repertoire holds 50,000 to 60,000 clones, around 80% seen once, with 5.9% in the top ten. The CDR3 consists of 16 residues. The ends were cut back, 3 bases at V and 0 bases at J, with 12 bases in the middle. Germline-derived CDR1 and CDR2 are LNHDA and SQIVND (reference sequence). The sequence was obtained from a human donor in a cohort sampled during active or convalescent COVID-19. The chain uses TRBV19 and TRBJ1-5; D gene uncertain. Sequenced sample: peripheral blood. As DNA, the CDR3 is TGTGCCAGTAGTATGGGAGGATTAAATAGCAATCAGCCCCAGCATTTT. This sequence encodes CASSMGGLNSNQPQHF.